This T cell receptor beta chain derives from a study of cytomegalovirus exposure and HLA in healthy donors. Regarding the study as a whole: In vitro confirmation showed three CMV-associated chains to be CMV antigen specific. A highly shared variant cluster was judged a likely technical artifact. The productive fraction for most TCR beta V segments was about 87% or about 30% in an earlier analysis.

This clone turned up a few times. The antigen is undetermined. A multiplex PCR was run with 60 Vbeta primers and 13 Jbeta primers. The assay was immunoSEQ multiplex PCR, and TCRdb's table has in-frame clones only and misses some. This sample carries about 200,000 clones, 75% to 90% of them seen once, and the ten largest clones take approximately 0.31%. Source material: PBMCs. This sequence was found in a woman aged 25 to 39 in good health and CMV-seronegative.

The CDR3 bases are TGTGCCAGCAGCTTGGAGCGGGCAGGGGGCAAACATTTTCCCTACGAGCAGTACTTC. Residues: CASSLERAGGKHFPYEQYF. The rearrangement joins TRBV5-6 to TRBJ2-7; 8 nucleotides match TRBD1. This CDR3 is built from 19 residues. V lost 0 bases to trimming and J lost 2 bases; unmatched junction nucleotides: 16. Germline V gives CDR1 SGHDT, CDR2 YYEEEE.